The next 16 T cell receptor beta chains were all read from a single sample in a study of T cell repertoires in cytomegalovirus infection. TCRdb re-called the reads with MiXCR, one entry per CDR3 protein. The sample comprises about a million distinct CDR3 sequences, approximately 31% of which are singletons, and around 15% rests with the top ten. These receptors' targets are unknown. The sample consisted of cultured CD8+ T cells from PBMCs, taken from culture after CMV antigen stimulation. These receptors came from a human donor in good health (CMV status not recorded). Some clones in this sample may be carry-over from other donors' samples.

The chain employs TRBV29-1 and TRBJ2-5; possible D gene TRBD1, 6 bases. The CDR3 has 12 residues. Germline V gene sequence: CDR1 SQVTM, CDR2 ANQGSEA. The V end lost 6 bases, the J end lost 7 bases, and 15 bases lay between the germline ends. The CDR3 DNA sequence: TGCAGCGTCAAGGGGGAGTATGGGACCCAGTACTTC. Translation: CSVKGEYGTQYF.

There are a few counts of this clonotype. This chain uses TRBV28 with TRBJ2-3; 10 nucleotides line up with TRBD1. Trimming took 4 bases from V and 2 from J; bases not matched to a gene: 9. The CDR3 is 17 residues long. The germline V gene encodes CDR1 MDHEN and CDR2 SYDVKM. This chain's CDR3 is CASSSPGTGVLTDTQYF. The CDR3 DNA is TGTGCCAGCAGTTCCCCCGGGACAGGGGTTCTCACAGATACGCAGTATTTT.

The chain is built from TRBV6-5 and TRBJ1-5, with a tentative D call TRBD1 (6 bases). The CDR3 totals 14 residues. V was pared by 7 bases and J by 6 bases, with 16 bases between. Germline assignment: CDR1 MNHEY and CDR2 SVGAGI. CDR3 amino acids: CASKAQGRGQPQHF. The CDR3 bases are TGTGCCAGCAAAGCACAGGGTAGGGGTCAGCCCCAGCATTTT.

CDR3 sequence (DNA): TGTGCCAGCAGTCCATCAGGGTCCCAGGGATACACCTTC. Its translation is CASSPSGSQGYTF. V and J are TRBV6-5 and TRBJ1-2; D possibly corresponds to TRBD1 (5 bases). V gave up 5 bases and J gave up 11 bases, with 18 bases separating them. The germline V gene encodes CDR1 MNHEY and CDR2 SVGAGI. CDR3 size: 13 residues.

This clonotype showed up just a few times. The chain employs TRBV6-1 and TRBJ2-7; D is possibly TRBD2 (6 bases). Germline CDR1 is MNHNS and CDR2 is SASEGT. The CDR3 has 15 amino acids. V shed 5 bases and J shed 0 bases, with 14 bases lying between them. The CDR3 here is CASSYRRGSSYEQYF. The DNA of the CDR3 is TGTGCCAGCAGTTACCGGCGGGGATCCTCCTACGAGCAGTACTTC.

The CDR3 nucleotides read TGTGCCAGCAGTTTATTGCGGGACACCTTCACAGATACGCAGCATTTT. Its protein is CASSLLRDTFTDTQHF. J is TRBJ2-3 and V is TRBV28; D is perhaps TRBD1 (6 bases). The J call could be wrong; TRBJ1-5 is a better fit for the DNA end. This CDR3 has 16 residues. The germline V gene encodes CDR1 MDHEN and CDR2 SYDVKM.

This clonotype was recorded many times. Written as DNA, the CDR3 is TGTGCCAGCAAGGGGGCGCAGAATTCACCCCTCCACTTT. Translated, it gives CASKGAQNSPLHF. The genes are TRBV7-6 and TRBJ1-6; the match to TRBD1 covers 7 bases. This CDR3 has 13 amino acids. The germline V gene has CDR1 SGHVS and CDR2 FNYEAQ. The trim removed 7 bases at V and 7 bases at J, leaving 4 bases unmatched.

As for this clonotype: Germline is not matched at one junction end, which may reflect a read error. This chain connects TRBV7-9 to TRBJ2-2, with D unclear. Per germline, CDR1 SEHNR and CDR2 FQNEAQ (reference sequence). The CDR3 length is 16 residues. The CDR3 DNA follows: TGTACCAGCAGCTTAGATCCCGACTCGAACACCGGGGAGCTGTTTTTT. It specifies CTSSLDPDSNTGELFF.

This clonotype turned up a few times. The rearrangement joins TRBV7-9 to TRBJ2-5; D is unclear. V gave up 2 bases and J gave up 7 bases, with 8 bases separating them. The germline gives CDR1 SEHNR, CDR2 FQNEAQ (reference sequence). The CDR3 has 12 amino acids. CDR3 in DNA: TGTGCCAGCAGCTTACCCCTGGGGACCCAGTACTTC. Protein product: CASSLPLGTQYF.

The chain joins TRBV4-3 to TRBJ2-1; no definite D call. Germline V gives CDR1 LGHNA, CDR2 YSLEER. V dropped 0 bases and J dropped 4 bases, with 16 bases sitting between them. The CDR3 extends over 17 amino acids. CDR3 residues: CASSQEFSLAFYNEQFF. The CDR3, as DNA: TGCGCCAGCAGCCAAGAATTCTCCTTGGCCTTTTACAATGAGCAGTTCTTC.

The sample holds a few counts of this clonotype. CDR3 in DNA: TGTGCCAGCAGTCCCTTCCACAGAACAGGGCTCAACTATGGCTACACCTTC. Translation: CASSPFHRTGLNYGYTF. This rearrangement joins TRBV27 to TRBJ1-2; possibly TRBD1 for D (6 bases). Trimming pared 5 bases from V and 2 bases from J, leaving 21 bases between. The CDR3 extends over 17 amino acids. Per the germline V gene, CDR1 is MNHEY and CDR2 is SMNVEV (reference sequence).

The chain recombines TRBV19 with TRBJ2-4, with 7 bases aligning to TRBD1. The CDR3 is 18 residues long. V lost 3 bases to trimming and J lost 1 base; unmatched junction nucleotides: 12. CDR1 and CDR2 from the germline V gene are LNHDA and SQIVND (reference sequence). The CDR3 loop reads CASSMEDPQGDAKNIQYF. CDR3 DNA: TGTGCCAGTAGTATGGAGGACCCGCAGGGGGATGCCAAAAACATTCAGTACTTC.

The chain combines TRBV25-1 with TRBJ2-7; TRBD1 matches 7 bases. J lost 4 bases, V lost 5 bases, and 5 bases had no gene match. Germline lookup yields CDR1 MGHDK and CDR2 SYGVNS. This CDR3 is 13 amino acids long. CDR3: CASSQGGEYEQYF. Here the CDR3 DNA reads TGTGCCAGCAGTCAAGGGGGCGAATACGAGCAGTACTTC.

The sample holds a few counts of this clonotype. The chain combines TRBV2 with TRBJ2-1; 7 nucleotides agree with TRBD1. Losses at the gene ends were 6 bases for V and 5 bases for J; bases not matched to a gene: 1. The CDR3 has 12 amino acids. Germline loops: CDR1 SNHLY, CDR2 FYNNEI. The CDR3: CASRTGHNEQFF. CDR3 nucleotide sequence: TGTGCCAGCAGGACAGGGCACAATGAGCAGTTCTTC.

This clonotype was recorded a few times. The gene calls are TRBV6-1 and TRBJ2-1, with D perhaps matching TRBD1 (6 bases). The CDR3 consists of 13 residues. Looked up from germline, CDR1 is MNHNS and CDR2 is SASEGT. Trimming stripped 6 bases from V and 4 bases from J, with 10 bases between. Written as DNA, the CDR3 is TGTGCCAGCAGATTACAGGGATACAATGAGCAGTTCTTC. Encoded protein: CASRLQGYNEQFF.

Here the CDR3 DNA reads TGTGCCAGCAGCGTAGCAGGGGTTTCCTACAATGAGCAGTTCTTC. Protein: CASSVAGVSYNEQFF. This rearrangement joins TRBV9 to TRBJ2-1, with a possible D match to TRBD1 (6 bases). CDR1 is SGDLS, CDR2 YYNGEE, per germline. V lost 0 bases, J lost 1 base, and 8 bases lay in between. This CDR3 has 15 amino acids.